This T cell receptor beta chain was obtained from a study of blood T cell repertoires in COVID-19. Study-level information: Acute and convalescent COVID-19 specimens originated in the United States, Italy and Spain. PBMCs, B-cell-depleted T cells, or T cells were the source of the cDNA or gDNA that made up the material.

Germline V gene data show CDR1 as MNHEY and CDR2 as SVGAGI. This CDR3 is built from 14 residues. V lost 6 bases and J lost 5; bases outside the gene matches: 8. Under the authors' procedure: For nucleated cells, counts were estimated from reference gene primer amplification. Libraries were prepared by immunoSEQ multiplex PCR; TCRdb keeps only in-frame clonotypes and omits some of them. For V, J and clone size, that table is used; D and trimming come from the DNA. This sample has around 54,000 clones, with 90% found just once. This chain joins TRBV6-5 and TRBJ1-1; 8 bases map to TRBD1. The receptor was derived from a human donor in a cohort sampled during active COVID-19. The sample consisted of peripheral blood. The CDR3 nucleotides read TGTGCCAGCAGCCGCGACAGGGGTTTGACTGAAGCTTTCTTT. Translation: CASSRDRGLTEAFF.